The rows below give T cell receptor beta chains drawn from one sample of a study of response to subunit inactivated influenza vaccine. TCRdb called the RT-PCR reads again in MiXCR, with one record for every CDR3 protein. The sample yields more than 600,000 distinct CDR3 sequences, approximately 17% seen once. Sample: PBMCs from blood, taken 4 to 6 days after vaccination. Receptor source: a man aged 45 to 65 who received an inactivated influenza vaccine. Both conserved end residues are part of each CDR3. A D gene is named only where the DNA matches it firmly. Rows may omit the clone size; those that give it use once, few, many or a size class.

TRBV5-1	.	.	TRBJ1-1	CASSFTSGNTEAFF	TGCGCCAGCAGCTTCACCTCGGGGAACACTGAAGCTTTCTTT
TRBV6-2/TRBV6-3	.	once	TRBJ1-6	CASSYGRRNSPLHF	TGTGCCAGCAGTTACGGGCGGCGAAATTCACCCCTCCACTTT
TRBV28	.	.	TRBJ1-6	CASKSGVNSPLHF	TGTGCCAGCAAGTCAGGGGTAAATTCACCCCTCCACTTT
TRBV28	.	few	TRBJ2-2	CASSPDYKGTGELFF	TGTGCCAGCAGCCCGGACTATAAGGGGACCGGGGAGCTGTTTTTT
TRBV11-2	.	.	TRBJ1-6	CASSPGPRNILYNSPLHF	TGTGCCAGCAGCCCAGGACCAAGAAATATCTTATATAATTCACCCCTCCACTTT
TRBV29-1	TRBD2	.	TRBJ2-2	CSVEGTSGRLGTGELFF	TGCAGCGTTGAAGGGACTAGCGGGCGGTTAGGCACCGGGGAGCTGTTTTTT
TRBV28	TRBD1	.	TRBJ2-2	CASRHRGSGELFF	TGTGCCAGCAGACACAGGGGTTCCGGGGAGCTGTTTTTT
TRBV3-1	.	.	TRBJ1-1	CASSQSRTAYTEAFF	TGTGCCAGCAGCCAATCCAGGACAGCCTACACTGAAGCTTTCTTT
TRBV20-1	.	.	TRBJ2-3	CSAFSDAGTDTRYF	TGCAGTGCTTTCTCAGACGCCGGCACAGATACGCGGTATTTT
TRBV20-1	.	.	TRBJ2-3	CSARDLGGPGGTDTQYF	TGCAGTGCTAGAGATTTAGGGGGCCCGGGGGGCACAGATACGCAGTATTTT
TRBV6-2/TRBV6-3	TRBD1	few	TRBJ2-5	CASGTGVYETQYF	TGTGCCAGCGGGACAGGGGTTTATGAGACCCAGTACTTC
TRBV28	TRBD2	.	TRBJ2-1	CASRRTGTRNNEQFF	TGTGCCAGCAGGCGTACCGGGACTAGGAACAATGAGCAGTTCTTC
TRBV14	.	few	TRBJ2-5	CASSHRDQETQYF	TGTGCCAGCAGCCACAGGGACCAAGAGACCCAGTACTTC
TRBV4-2	.	few	TRBJ2-7	CASSQDPGTESYEQYF	TGTGCCAGCAGCCAGGATCCGGGGACGGAATCCTACGAGCAGTACTTC
TRBV20-1	.	few	TRBJ2-2	CSAREDSTGELFF	TGCAGTGCTAGAGAAGATTCTACCGGGGAGCTGTTTTTT
TRBV4-1	.	many	TRBJ1-2	CASSHSSLGSNYGYTF	TGCGCCAGCAGCCATTCTTCTCTGGGCAGTAACTATGGCTACACCTTC
TRBV12-3/TRBV12-4	.	.	TRBJ2-3	CASSLGPVAGDTQYF	TGTGCCAGCAGTTTAGGGCCAGTGGCGGGGGATACGCAGTATTTT
TRBV20-1	TRBD1	few	TRBJ2-7	CSAPQAGTGGSSYEQYF	TGCAGTGCCCCGCAGGCTGGGACAGGGGGGAGTTCCTACGAGCAGTACTTC
TRBV12-3/TRBV12-4	.	few	TRBJ2-1	CASSLGIPQFF	TGTGCCAGCAGTTTGGGAATTCCCCAGTTCTTC
TRBV12-3/TRBV12-4	TRBD1	.	TRBJ2-7	CASSLALLTGIHEQYF	TGTGCCAGCAGTTTAGCGCTTTTGACAGGGATTCACGAGCAGTACTTC
TRBV27	TRBD2	.	TRBJ2-1	CASSSGTKLYNEQFF	TGTGCCAGCAGTTCGGGGACTAAACTATACAATGAGCAGTTCTTC
TRBV9	TRBD1	few	TRBJ2-7	CASSPRQGIYEQYF	TGTGCCAGCAGCCCACGACAGGGAATATACGAGCAGTACTTC
TRBV9	.	.	TRBJ1-3	CASSVSISGNTIYF	TGTGCCAGCAGCGTATCAATCTCTGGAAACACCATATATTTT
TRBV29-1	.	many	TRBJ2-7	CSVEKGPYEQYF	TGCAGCGTTGAAAAGGGGCCCTACGAGCAGTACTTC
TRBV9	TRBD2	.	TRBJ2-7	CASSVGSGGLSYEQYF	TGTGCCAGCAGCGTAGGGAGCGGGGGCCTTTCCTACGAGCAGTACTTC
TRBV7-9	TRBD1	few	TRBJ2-5	CASSLDQGAQETQYF	TGTGCCAGCAGCTTAGACCAGGGGGCCCAAGAGACCCAGTACTTC
TRBV12-3/TRBV12-4	.	many	TRBJ1-1	CASSSFQGAEAFF	TGTGCCAGCAGTTCCTTTCAGGGCGCTGAAGCTTTCTTT
TRBV12-3/TRBV12-4	.	.	TRBJ1-2	CASSLLPGYGYTF	TGTGCCAGCAGTTTGCTGCCAGGGTATGGCTACACCTTC
TRBV7-9	TRBD1	few	TRBJ1-2	CASSRWTGDNYGYTF	TGTGCCAGCAGCCGTTGGACAGGGGACAACTATGGCTACACCTTC
TRBV12-3/TRBV12-4	.	few	TRBJ1-5	CASSSGQTNQPQHF	TGTGCCAGCAGTTCAGGACAGACCAATCAGCCCCAGCATTTT
TRBV6-5	.	.	TRBJ2-3	CASSYSLPSRDTQYF	TGTGCCAGCAGTTACTCGCTGCCGAGTAGAGATACGCAGTATTTT
TRBV28	TRBD2	many	TRBJ2-1	CASSPITNLAGGPYNEQFF	TGTGCCAGCAGTCCTATTACGAACCTAGCGGGAGGACCCTACAATGAGCAGTTCTTC
TRBV20-1	.	.	TRBJ2-1	CSASRRTYEQFF	TGCAGTGCTAGTCGCAGGACATATGAGCAGTTCTTC
TRBV3-1	.	.	TRBJ1-1	CACCQDGAVKTEAFF	TGTGCCTGCTGCCAAGACGGGGCAGTGAAAACTGAAGCTTTCTTT
TRBV4-3	.	.	TRBJ2-5	CASSQDLLGWETQYF	TGCGCCAGCAGCCAAGATCTTCTGGGGTGGGAGACCCAGTACTTC
TRBV5-1	.	few	TRBJ2-4	CASIIARAKNIQYF	TGCGCCAGCATCATCGCCAGGGCCAAAAACATTCAGTACTTC
TRBV7-2	.	.	TRBJ2-7	CASSKPTEHSYEQYF	TGTGCCAGCAGCAAACCGACAGAACACTCCTACGAGCAGTACTTC
TRBV4-2	.	.	TRBJ2-1	CASSPGQSWTRRAYNEQFF	TGTGCCAGCAGCCCGGGACAGTCCTGGACTAGGAGGGCCTACAATGAGCAGTTCTTC
TRBV15	.	few	TRBJ1-2	CATSRDRPENYGYTF	TGTGCCACCAGCAGAGATCGACCAGAGAACTATGGCTACACCTTC
TRBV11-2	.	.	TRBJ1-1	CASSLEPGVTEAFF	TGTGCCAGCAGCTTAGAACCGGGTGTAACTGAAGCTTTCTTT
TRBV12-3/TRBV12-4	TRBD1	few	TRBJ2-1	CASSKTGDSYNEQFF	TGTGCCAGCAGCAAAACAGGGGACTCCTACAATGAGCAGTTCTTC
TRBV7-2	.	few	TRBJ1-4	CASSYGTVEKLFF	TGTGCCAGCAGCTACGGGACGGTTGAAAAACTGTTTTTT